One sample yielded the 10 T cell receptor beta chains listed below, sequenced in a study of neurological immune-mediated disorders. MiXCR was run by TCRdb on the 5' RACE reads, yielding one entry per CDR3 protein. The repertoire consists of 25,000 to 35,000 distinct CDR3 sequences, with less than 1.6% occurring once and the leading ten covering 7.5% to 10%. The sequenced material came from PBMCs. The receptors derive from a woman aged 25 to 39 with multiple sclerosis.

As concerns this clonotype: One end of the junction does not line up with germline, which may come from a read error. The rearrangement uses TRBV12-3 or TRBV12-4 and TRBJ2-7; possible D gene TRBD2, 6 bases. The CDR3 runs 18 residues. Written as DNA, the CDR3 is TGTGCCAGCAATTTAGGGAAACCCAGCGGGCGCAGTATCCACGAGCAGTACTTC. Amino acid sequence: CASNLGKPSGRSIHEQYF.

This clonotype was seen many times. V usage is TRBV20-1 and J usage is TRBJ2-1; perhaps TRBD2 as D (5 bases). Trimming pared 6 bases from V and 6 bases from J, leaving 18 bases between. In germline, CDR1 is DFQATT, CDR2 SNEGSKA (reference sequence). The CDR3 extends over 14 amino acids. Here the CDR3 reads CSASADFFTNEQFF. The CDR3 bases are TGCAGTGCCAGCGCGGACTTCTTCACCAATGAGCAGTTCTTC.

The sample holds many counts of this clonotype. The chain links TRBV15 to TRBJ1-5; 7 nucleotides align to TRBD1. V was clipped by 2 bases and J by 0 bases; unmatched bases: 7. This CDR3 has 17 residues. CDR1 is LNHNV and CDR2 is YYDKDF in the germline V gene (reference sequence). CDR3 DNA: TGTGCCACCAGCAGACTTACAGGGGCCAGTAGCAATCAGCCCCAGCATTTT. This translates into CATSRLTGASSNQPQHF.

This clonotype was counted at least ten times. The chain has TRBV12-3 or TRBV12-4 and TRBJ2-3; TRBD1 might be the D (6 bases). V lost 5 bases, J lost 0 bases, and 12 bases lay in between. The CDR3 consists of 15 residues. The CDR3: CASSQQGRSTDTQYF. The CDR3 coding sequence is TGTGCCAGCAGTCAACAGGGACGTAGCACAGATACGCAGTATTTT.

The sample holds many counts of this clonotype. This chain links TRBV7-2 with TRBJ2-7; D gene uncertain. The CDR3 spans 12 residues. Germline CDR1 and CDR2: SGHTA and FQGNSA. V was trimmed by 5 bases and J by 3 bases, leaving 8 bases between them. The CDR3 DNA sequence: TGTGCCAGCAGCCCCCCGGACTACGAGCAGTACTTC. It specifies CASSPPDYEQYF. The complete variable domain, with remaining parts taken from reference TRBV7-2 and TRBJ2-7, reads GAGVSQSPSNKVTEKGKDVELRCDPISGHTALYWYRQSLGQGLEFLIYFQGNSAPDKSGLPSDRFSAERTGGSVSTLTIQRTQQEDSAVYLCASSPPDYEQYFGPGTRLTVT.

This clonotype was picked up many times. This chain connects TRBV7-3 to TRBJ2-2; 9 bases are shared with TRBD1. Germline V gene sequence: CDR1 SGHTA, CDR2 FQGTGA. This CDR3 is built from 15 residues. The V gene end was trimmed by 4 bases and the J gene end by 7 bases; junction bases not matched to a gene: 7. CDR3 region: CASSSSRGQGGELFF. The CDR3 nucleotides are TGTGCCAGCAGCTCCTCCAGGGGACAGGGCGGGGAGCTGTTTTTT.

This clonotype has at least ten counts. V gene TRBV5-4 combines with J gene TRBJ1-1; no reliable D call. The V gene lost 0 bases and the J gene lost 10 bases, with 13 bases spanning the gap. CDR1 is SGHNT and CDR2 is YYREEE in the germline V gene (reference sequence). The CDR3 totals 13 residues. In nucleotides, the CDR3 is TGTGCCAGCAGCTTGGCGGTCGGTGTTGGAGCTTTCTTT. Translated: CASSLAVGVGAFF.

This clonotype was recorded many times. This chain links TRBV7-8 with TRBJ1-1; no firm D call. This CDR3 has 16 amino acids. Trimming stripped 4 bases from V and 2 bases from J, with 17 bases between. Germline V gene lookup returns CDR1 SGHVS and CDR2 FQNEAQ. CDR3 nucleotides: TGTGCCAGCAGCTCGAACCCAGATGCATACAACACTGAAGCTTTCTTT. This encodes CASSSNPDAYNTEAFF.

This clonotype was detected many times. V usage is TRBV2 and J usage is TRBJ2-1; no clear D. The CDR3 is made up of 12 amino acids. Germline loops: CDR1 SNHLY, CDR2 FYNNEI. V was clipped by 6 bases and J by 15 bases, with 18 bases between them. This chain's CDR3 is CASRVMNSPGFF. In DNA, the CDR3 is TGTGCCAGCAGGGTGATGAACTCGCCGGGGTTCTTC. The variable domain in full, with the rest retrieved from reference TRBV2 and TRBJ2-1, is EPEVTQTPSHQVTQMGQEVILRCVPISNHLYFYWYRQILGQKVEFLVSFYNNEISEKSEIFDDQFSVERPDGSNFTLKIRSTKLEDSAMYFCASRVMNSPGFFGPGTRLTVL.

This clonotype was observed many times. The V gene is TRBV29-1, the J gene TRBJ2-1; D is perhaps TRBD2 (6 bases). The length of the CDR3 is 14 residues. V shed 7 bases and J shed 0 bases, with 13 bases lying between them. Germline V gene sequence: CDR1 SQVTM, CDR2 ANQGSEA. CDR3 bases: TGCAGCGCCGGACTACCTAGCTCCTACAATGAGCAGTTCTTC. It encodes CSAGLPSSYNEQFF.